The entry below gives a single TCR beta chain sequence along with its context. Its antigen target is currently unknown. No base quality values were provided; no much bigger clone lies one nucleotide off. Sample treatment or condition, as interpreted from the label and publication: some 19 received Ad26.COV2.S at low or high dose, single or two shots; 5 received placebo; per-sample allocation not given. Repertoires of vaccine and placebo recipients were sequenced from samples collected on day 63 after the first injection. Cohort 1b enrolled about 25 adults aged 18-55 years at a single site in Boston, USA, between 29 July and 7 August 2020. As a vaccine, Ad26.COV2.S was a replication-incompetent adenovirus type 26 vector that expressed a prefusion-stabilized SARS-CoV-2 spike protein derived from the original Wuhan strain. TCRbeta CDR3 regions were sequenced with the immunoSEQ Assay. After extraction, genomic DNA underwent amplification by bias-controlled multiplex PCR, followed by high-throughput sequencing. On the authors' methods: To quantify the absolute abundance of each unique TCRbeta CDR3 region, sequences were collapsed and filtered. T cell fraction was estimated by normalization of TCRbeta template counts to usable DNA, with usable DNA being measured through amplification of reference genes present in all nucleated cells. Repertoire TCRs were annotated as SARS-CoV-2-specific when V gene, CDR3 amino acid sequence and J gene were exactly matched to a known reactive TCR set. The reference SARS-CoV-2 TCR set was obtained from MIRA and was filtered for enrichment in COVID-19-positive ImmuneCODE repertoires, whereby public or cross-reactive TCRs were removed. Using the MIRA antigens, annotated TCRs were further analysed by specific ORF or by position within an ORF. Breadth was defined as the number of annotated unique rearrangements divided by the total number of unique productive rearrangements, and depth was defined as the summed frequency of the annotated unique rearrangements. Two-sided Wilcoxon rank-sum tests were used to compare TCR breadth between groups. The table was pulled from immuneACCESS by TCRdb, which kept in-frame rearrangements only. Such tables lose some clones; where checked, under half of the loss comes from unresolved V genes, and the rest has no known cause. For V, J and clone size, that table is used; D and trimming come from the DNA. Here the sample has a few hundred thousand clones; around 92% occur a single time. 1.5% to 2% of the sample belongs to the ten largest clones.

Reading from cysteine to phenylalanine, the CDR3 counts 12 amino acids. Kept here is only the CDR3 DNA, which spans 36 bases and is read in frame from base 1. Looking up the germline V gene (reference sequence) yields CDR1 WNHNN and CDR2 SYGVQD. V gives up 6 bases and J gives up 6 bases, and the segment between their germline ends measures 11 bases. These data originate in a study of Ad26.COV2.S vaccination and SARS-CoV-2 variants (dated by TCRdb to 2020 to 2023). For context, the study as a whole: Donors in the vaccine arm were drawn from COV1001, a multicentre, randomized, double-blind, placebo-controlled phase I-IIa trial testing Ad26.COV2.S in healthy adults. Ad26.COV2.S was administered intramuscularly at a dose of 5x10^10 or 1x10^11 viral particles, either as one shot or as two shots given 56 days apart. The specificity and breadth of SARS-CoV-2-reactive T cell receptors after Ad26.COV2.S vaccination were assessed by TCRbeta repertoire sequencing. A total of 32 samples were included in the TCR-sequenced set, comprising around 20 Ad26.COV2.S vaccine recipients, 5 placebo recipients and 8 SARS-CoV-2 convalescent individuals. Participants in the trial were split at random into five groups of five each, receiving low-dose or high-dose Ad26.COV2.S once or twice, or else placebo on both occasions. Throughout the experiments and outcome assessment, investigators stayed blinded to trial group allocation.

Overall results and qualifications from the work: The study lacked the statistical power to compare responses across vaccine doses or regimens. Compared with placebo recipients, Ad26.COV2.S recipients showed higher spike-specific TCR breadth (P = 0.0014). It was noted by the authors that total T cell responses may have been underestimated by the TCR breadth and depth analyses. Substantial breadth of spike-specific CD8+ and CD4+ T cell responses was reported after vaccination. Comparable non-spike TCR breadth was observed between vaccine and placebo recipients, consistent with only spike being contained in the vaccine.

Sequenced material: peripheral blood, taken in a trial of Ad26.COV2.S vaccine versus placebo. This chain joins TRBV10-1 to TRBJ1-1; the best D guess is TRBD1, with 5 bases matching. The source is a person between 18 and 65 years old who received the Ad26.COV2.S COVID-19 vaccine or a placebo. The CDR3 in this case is CASSKPGSEAFF. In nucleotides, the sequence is TGCGCCAGCAGCAAACCAGGGTCTGAAGCTTTCTTT.